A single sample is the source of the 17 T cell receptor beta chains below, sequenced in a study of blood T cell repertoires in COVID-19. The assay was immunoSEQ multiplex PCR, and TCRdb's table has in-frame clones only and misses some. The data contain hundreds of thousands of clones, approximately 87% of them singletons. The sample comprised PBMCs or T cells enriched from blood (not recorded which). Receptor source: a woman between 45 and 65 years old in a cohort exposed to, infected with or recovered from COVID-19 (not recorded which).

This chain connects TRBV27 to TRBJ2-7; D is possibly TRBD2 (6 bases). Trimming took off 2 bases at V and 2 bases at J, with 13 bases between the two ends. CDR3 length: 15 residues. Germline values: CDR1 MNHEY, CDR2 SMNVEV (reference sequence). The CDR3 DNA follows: TGTGCCAGCAGTTTACGTCTAGCGAGAACCTACGAGCAGTACTTC. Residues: CASSLRLARTYEQYF.

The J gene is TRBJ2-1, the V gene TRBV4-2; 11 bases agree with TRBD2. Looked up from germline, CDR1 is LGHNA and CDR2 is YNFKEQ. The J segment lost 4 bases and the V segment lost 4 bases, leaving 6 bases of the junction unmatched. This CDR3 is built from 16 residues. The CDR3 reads CASSPIAGGAYNEQFF. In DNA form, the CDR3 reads TGTGCCAGCAGCCCCATAGCGGGGGGGGCATACAATGAGCAGTTCTTC.

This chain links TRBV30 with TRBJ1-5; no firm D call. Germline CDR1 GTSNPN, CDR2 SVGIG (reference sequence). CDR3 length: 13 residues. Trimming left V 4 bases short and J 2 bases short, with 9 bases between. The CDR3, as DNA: TGTGCCTGGAATTCCCAGGGCAATCAGCCCCAGCATTTT. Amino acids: CAWNSQGNQPQHF.

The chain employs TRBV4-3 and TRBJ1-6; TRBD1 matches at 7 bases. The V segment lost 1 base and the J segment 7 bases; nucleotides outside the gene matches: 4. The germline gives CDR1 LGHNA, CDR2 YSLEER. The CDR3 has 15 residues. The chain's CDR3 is CASSQAGRGNSPLHF. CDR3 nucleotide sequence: TGCGCCAGCAGCCAAGCCGGCAGGGGGAATTCACCCCTCCACTTT.

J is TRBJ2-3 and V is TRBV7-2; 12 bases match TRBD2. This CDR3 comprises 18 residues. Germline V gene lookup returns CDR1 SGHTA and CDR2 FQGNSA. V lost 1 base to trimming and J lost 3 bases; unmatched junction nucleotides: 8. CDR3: CASSLERTSGIVTDTQYF. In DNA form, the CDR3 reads TGTGCCAGCAGCTTAGAAAGGACTAGCGGGATCGTTACAGATACGCAGTATTTT.

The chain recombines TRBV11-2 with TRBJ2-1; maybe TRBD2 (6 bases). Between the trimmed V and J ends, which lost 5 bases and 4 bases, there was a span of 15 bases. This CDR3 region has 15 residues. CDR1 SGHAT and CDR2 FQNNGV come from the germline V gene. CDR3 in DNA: TGTGCCAGCAGCCTCGTCGGGGGTTTATACAATGAGCAGTTCTTC. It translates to CASSLVGGLYNEQFF.

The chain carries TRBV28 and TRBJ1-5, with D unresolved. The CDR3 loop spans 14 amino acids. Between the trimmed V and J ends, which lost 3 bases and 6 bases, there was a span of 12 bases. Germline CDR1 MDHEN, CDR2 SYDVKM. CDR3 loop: CASSFNTPSQPQHF. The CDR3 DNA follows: TGTGCCAGCAGTTTTAATACTCCAAGTCAGCCCCAGCATTTT.

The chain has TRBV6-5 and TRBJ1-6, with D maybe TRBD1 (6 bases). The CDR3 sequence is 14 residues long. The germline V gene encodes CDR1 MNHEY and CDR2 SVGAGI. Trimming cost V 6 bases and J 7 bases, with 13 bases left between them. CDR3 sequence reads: CASRRGGANSPLHF. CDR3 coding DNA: TGTGCCAGCAGAAGAGGGGGTGCGAATTCACCCCTCCACTTT.

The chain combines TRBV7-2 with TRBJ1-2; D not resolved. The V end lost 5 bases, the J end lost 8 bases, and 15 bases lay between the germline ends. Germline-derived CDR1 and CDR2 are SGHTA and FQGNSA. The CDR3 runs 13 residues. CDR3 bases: TGTGCCAGCAGCCAGCAGGCGAAATCCGGCTACACCTTC. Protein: CASSQQAKSGYTF.

For the CDR3, the DNA is TGTGCCAGCAACTCCATTCAGGGGTTACGCTCCTACGAGCAGTACTTC. Residues: CASNSIQGLRSYEQYF. J is TRBJ2-7 and V is TRBV5-6, with D tentatively TRBD1 (6 bases). The CDR3 is 16 residues long. Germline assignment: CDR1 SGHDT and CDR2 YYEEEE. The V end was cut by 6 bases, the J end by 0 bases, with 19 bases between.

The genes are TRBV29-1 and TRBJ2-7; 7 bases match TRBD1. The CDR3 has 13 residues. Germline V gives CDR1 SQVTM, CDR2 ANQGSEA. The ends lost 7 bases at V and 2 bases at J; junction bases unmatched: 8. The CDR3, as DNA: TGCAGCGCTGAGGGGACAGACGCCTACGAGCAGTACTTC. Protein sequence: CSAEGTDAYEQYF.

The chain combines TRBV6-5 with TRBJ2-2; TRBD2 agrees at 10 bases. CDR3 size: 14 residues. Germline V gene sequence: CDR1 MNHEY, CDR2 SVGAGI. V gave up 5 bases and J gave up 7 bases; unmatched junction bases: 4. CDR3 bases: TGTGCCAGCAGTAGCGGGGGGGCCATCGGGGAGCTGTTTTTT. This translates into CASSSGGAIGELFF.

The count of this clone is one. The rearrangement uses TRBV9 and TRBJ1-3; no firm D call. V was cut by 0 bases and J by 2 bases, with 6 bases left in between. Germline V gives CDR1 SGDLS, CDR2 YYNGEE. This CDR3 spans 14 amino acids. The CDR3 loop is CASSVGGTGNTIYF. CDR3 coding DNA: TGTGCCAGCAGCGTAGGAGGGACTGGAAACACCATATATTTT.

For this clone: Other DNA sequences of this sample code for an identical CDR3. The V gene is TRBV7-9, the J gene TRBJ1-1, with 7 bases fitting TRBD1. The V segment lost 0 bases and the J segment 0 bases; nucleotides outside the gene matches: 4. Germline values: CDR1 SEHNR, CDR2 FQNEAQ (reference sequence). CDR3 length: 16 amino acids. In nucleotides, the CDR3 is TGTGCCAGCAGCTTAGCGTTGACAGGGCTGAACACTGAAGCTTTCTTT. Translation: CASSLALTGLNTEAFF. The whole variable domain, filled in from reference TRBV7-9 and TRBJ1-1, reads DTGVSQNPRHKITKRGQNVTFRCDPISEHNRLYWYRQTLGQGPEFLTYFQNEAQLEKSRLLSDRFSAERPKGSFSTLEIQRTEQGDSAMYLCASSLALTGLNTEAFFGQGTRLTVV.

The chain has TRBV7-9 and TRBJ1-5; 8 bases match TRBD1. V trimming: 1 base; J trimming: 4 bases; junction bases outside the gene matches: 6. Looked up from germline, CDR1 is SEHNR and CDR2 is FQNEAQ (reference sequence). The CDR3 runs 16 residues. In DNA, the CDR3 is TGTGCCAGCAGCTTAGTTGCGGGGGACAGGAATCAGCCCCAGCATTTT. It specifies CASSLVAGDRNQPQHF.

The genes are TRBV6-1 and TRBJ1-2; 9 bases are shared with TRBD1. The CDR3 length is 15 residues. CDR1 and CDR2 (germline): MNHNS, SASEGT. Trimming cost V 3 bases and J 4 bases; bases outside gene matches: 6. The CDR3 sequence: CASSETGTGPYGYTF. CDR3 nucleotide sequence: TGTGCCAGCAGTGAGACCGGGACAGGGCCCTATGGCTACACCTTC.

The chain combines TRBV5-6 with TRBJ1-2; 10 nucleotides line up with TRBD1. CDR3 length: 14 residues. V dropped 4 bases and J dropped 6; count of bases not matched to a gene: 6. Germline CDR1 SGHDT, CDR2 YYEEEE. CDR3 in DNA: TGTGCCAGCAGCCGTTTGGACAGGGGGGATGGCTACACCTTC. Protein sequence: CASSRLDRGDGYTF. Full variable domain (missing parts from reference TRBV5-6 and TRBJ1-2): DAGVTQSPTHLIKTRGQQVTLRCSPKSGHDTVSWYQQALGQGPQFIFQYYEEEERQRGNFPDRFSGHQFPNYSSELNVNALLLGDSALYLCASSRLDRGDGYTFGSGTRLTVV.